This T cell receptor (beta chain) was found in a study of T-cell reconstitution after alpha-beta-depleted transplantation in children. The authors prepared the TCRbeta library with unique molecular identifiers. TCRdb re-derived calls from the PCR reads in MiXCR, one entry per CDR3 protein. The table has 450,000 to 600,000 distinct CDR3 sequences, roughly 18% seen once; the top ten hold over 3%. The CDR3 has 18 residues. Trimming took 0 bases from V and 5 from J; bases not matched to a gene: 11. In germline, CDR1 is MNHNS, CDR2 SASEGT. The origin of this receptor is a human donor who donated a stem cell graft to a child with acute lymphoblastic leukemia. This rearrangement joins TRBV6-1 to TRBJ2-1, with 9 positions matching TRBD2. The sequenced sample was PBMCs from the stem cell graft donor, obtained from the stem cell graft. DNA for the CDR3: TGTGCCAGCAGTGAAGCCTTCCCGGGACTAGCAGTTAACAATGAGCAGTTCTTC. Encoded protein: CASSEAFPGLAVNNEQFF.